This TCR beta chain was retrieved from a study of vaccination and CD4 T cells after COVID-19. General observations from the study: Median roughly 86% of reactive clones detected in convalescent patients emerged only post-vaccination.

Researchers used the Oncomine TCR Beta short-read assay to sequence DNA from cultured CD4+ T cells. TCRdb called the PCR reads again in MiXCR, with one record for every CDR3 protein. The sample consists of around 20,000 distinct CDR3 sequences, 40% to 45% of them appearing once. As to treatment: roughly nine-day PBMC culture with coronavirus spike peptide pools or control peptides (ViraFEST assay). ViraFEST relied on peptide pools to expand antigen-specific T cells; the TCRs were sequenced afterward. CDR3 length: 15 amino acids. With 0 bases clipped from V and 1 base from J, the junction kept 1 base outside the gene matches. The germline V gene has CDR1 MNHEY and CDR2 SVGAGI. In regard to this clonotype: Its cognate antigen is unknown.

The TCR sequence derives from a human donor who had recovered from COVID-19. The chain recombines TRBV6-5 with TRBJ1-2; the match to TRBD1 covers 8 bases. The source was CD4+ T cells from blood, cultured in vitro, collected after SARS-CoV-2 vaccination. CDR3: CASSYSRGLNYGYTF. CDR3 in DNA: TGTGCCAGCAGTTACTCCAGGGGGCTTAACTATGGCTACACCTTC.